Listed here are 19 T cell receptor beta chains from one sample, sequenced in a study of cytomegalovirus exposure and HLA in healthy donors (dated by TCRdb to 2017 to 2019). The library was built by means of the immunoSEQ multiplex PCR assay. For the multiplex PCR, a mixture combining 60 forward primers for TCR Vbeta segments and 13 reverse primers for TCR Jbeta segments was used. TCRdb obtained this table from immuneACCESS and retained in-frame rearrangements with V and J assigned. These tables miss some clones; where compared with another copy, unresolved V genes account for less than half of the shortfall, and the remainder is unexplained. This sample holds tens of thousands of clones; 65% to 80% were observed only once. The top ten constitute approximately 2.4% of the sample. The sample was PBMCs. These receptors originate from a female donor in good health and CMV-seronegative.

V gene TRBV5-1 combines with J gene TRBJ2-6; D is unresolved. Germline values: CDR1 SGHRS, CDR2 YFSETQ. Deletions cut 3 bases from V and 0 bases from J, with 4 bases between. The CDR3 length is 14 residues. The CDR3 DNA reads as TGCGCCAGCAGCTGGCTCTCTGGGGCCAACGTCCTGACTTTC. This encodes CASSWLSGANVLTF.

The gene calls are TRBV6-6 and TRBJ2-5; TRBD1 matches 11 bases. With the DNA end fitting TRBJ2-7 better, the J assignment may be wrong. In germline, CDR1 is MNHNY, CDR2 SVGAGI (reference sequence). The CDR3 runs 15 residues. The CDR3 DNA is TGTGCCAGCAGTTATCCCGGGACAGGGGGCTACGAGCAGTACTTC. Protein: CASSYPGTGGYEQYF.

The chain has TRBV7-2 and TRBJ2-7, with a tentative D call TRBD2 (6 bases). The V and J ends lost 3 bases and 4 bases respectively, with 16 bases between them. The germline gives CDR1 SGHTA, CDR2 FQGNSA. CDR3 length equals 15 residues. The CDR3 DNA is TGTGCCAGCAGCTTCTACCACAGTGGAGGGTACGAGCAGTACTTC. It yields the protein CASSFYHSGGYEQYF.

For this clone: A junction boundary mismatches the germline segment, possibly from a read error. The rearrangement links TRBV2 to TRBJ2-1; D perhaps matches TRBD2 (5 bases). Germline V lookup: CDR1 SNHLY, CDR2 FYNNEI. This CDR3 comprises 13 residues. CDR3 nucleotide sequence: TGTGCCAGCACTGAACAGAGGGACAATGAGCAGTTCTTC. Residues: CASTEQRDNEQFF. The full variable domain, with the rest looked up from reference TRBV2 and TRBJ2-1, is EPEVTQTPSHQVTQMGQEVILRCVPISNHLYFYWYRQILGQKVEFLVSFYNNEISEKSEIFDDQFSVERPDGSNFTLKIRSTKLEDSAMYFCASTEQRDNEQFFGPGTRLTVL.

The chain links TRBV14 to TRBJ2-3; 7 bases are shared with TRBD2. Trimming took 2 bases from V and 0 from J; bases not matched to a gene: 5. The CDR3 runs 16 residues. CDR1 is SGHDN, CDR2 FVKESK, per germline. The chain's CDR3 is CASSQTLAVSTDTQYF. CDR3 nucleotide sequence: TGTGCCAGCAGCCAAACCCTAGCGGTTAGCACAGATACGCAGTATTTT. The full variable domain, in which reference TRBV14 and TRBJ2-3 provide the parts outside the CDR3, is EAGVTQFPSHSVIEKGQTVTLRCDPISGHDNLYWYRRVMGKEIKFLLHFVKESKQDESGMPNNRFLAERTGGTYSTLKVQPAELEDSGVYFCASSQTLAVSTDTQYFGPGTRLTVL.

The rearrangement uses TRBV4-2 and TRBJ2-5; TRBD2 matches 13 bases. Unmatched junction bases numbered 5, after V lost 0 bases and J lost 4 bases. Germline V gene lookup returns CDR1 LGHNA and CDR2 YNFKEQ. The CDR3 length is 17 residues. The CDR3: CASSQDRTSGRTETQYF. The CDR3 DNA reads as TGTGCCAGCAGCCAAGATCGGACTAGCGGGAGAACAGAGACCCAGTACTTC.

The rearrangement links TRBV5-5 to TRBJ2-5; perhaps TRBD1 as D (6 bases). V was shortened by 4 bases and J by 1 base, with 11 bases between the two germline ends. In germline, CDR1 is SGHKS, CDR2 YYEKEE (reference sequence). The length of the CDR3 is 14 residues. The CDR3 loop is CASSPDRIQETQYF. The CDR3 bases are TGTGCCAGCAGCCCAGACAGGATCCAAGAGACCCAGTACTTC.

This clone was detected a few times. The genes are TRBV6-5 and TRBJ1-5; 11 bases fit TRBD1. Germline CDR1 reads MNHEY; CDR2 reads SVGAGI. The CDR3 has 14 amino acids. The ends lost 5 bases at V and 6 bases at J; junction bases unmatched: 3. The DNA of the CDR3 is TGTGCCAGCAGTGAAGGGACAGGGGGTCAGCCCCAGCATTTT. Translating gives CASSEGTGGQPQHF.

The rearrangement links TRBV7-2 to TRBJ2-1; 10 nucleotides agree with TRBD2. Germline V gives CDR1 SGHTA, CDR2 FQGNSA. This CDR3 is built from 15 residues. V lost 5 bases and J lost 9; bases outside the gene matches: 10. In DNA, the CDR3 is TGTGCCAGCAGCGAGAGCGGGAGGGCCCGGGGTGAGCAGTTCTTC. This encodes CASSESGRARGEQFF. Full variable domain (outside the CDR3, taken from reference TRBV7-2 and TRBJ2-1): GAGVSQSPSNKVTEKGKDVELRCDPISGHTALYWYRQSLGQGLEFLIYFQGNSAPDKSGLPSDRFSAERTGGSVSTLTIQRTQQEDSAVYLCASSESGRARGEQFFGPGTRLTVL.

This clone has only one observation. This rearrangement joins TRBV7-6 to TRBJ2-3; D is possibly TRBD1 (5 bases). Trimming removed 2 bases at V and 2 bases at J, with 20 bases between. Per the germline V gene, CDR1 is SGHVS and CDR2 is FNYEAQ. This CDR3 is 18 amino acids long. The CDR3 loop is CASSLPPYSQGYTDTQYF. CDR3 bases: TGTGCCAGCAGCTTACCCCCTTATAGCCAGGGCTACACAGATACGCAGTATTTT.

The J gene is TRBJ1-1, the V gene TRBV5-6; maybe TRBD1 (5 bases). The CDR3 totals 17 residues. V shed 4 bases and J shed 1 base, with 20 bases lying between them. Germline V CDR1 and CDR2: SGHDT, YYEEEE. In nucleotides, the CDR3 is TGTGCCAGCAGCATCCACGATCAGGGTGAATGGAACACTGAAGCTTTCTTT. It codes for CASSIHDQGEWNTEAFF.

This chain's CDR3 is CASSEGGEGNEQFF. The CDR3 DNA follows: TGTGCCAGCAGTGAGGGGGGAGAGGGAAATGAGCAGTTCTTC. The chain combines TRBV6-4 with TRBJ2-1; possible D gene TRBD2, 6 bases. The germline V gene encodes CDR1 MRHNA and CDR2 SNTAGT. This CDR3 comprises 14 residues. Trimming removed 3 bases at V and 7 bases at J, with 13 bases between.

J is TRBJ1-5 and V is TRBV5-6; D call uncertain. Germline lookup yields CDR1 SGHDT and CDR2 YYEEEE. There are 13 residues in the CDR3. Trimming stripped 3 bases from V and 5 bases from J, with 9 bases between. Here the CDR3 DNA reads TGTGCCAGCAGCTCCCACCGGGATCAGCCCCAGCATTTT. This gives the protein CASSSHRDQPQHF.

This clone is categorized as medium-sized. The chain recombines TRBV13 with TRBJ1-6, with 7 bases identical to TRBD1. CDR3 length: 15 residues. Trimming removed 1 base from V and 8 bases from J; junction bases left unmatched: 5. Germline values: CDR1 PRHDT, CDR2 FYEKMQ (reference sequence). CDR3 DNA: TGTGCCAGCAGCTTAGTTCCAGGGGGTGATTCACCCCTCCACTTT. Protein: CASSLVPGGDSPLHF.

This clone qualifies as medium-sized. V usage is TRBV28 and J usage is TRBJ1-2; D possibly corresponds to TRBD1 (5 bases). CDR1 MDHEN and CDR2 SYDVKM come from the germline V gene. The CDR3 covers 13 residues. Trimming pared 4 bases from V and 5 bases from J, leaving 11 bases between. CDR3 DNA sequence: TGTGCCAGCAGTTCAGGGTCCCGGTATGGCTACACCTTC. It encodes CASSSGSRYGYTF.

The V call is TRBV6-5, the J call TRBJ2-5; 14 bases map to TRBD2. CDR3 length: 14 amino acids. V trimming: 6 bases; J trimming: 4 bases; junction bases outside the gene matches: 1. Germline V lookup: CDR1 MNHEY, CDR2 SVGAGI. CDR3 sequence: CASRGLAGVETQYF. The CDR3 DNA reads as TGTGCCAGCAGGGGACTAGCGGGAGTAGAGACCCAGTACTTC.

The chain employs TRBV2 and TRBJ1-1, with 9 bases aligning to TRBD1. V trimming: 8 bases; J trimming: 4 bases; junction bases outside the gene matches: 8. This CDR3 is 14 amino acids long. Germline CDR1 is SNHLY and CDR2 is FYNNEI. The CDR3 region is CASSGQGVSTEAFF. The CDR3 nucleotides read TGTGCCAGCTCGGGACAGGGTGTGTCCACTGAAGCTTTCTTT.

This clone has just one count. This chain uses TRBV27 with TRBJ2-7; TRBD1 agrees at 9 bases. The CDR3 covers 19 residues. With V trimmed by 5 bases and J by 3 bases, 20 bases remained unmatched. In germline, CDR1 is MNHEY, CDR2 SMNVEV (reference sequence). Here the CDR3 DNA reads TGTGCCAGCAGTCTGGTGACAGGGGGTGGACTACTGGGTGTCTACGAGCAGTACTTC. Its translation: CASSLVTGGGLLGVYEQYF.

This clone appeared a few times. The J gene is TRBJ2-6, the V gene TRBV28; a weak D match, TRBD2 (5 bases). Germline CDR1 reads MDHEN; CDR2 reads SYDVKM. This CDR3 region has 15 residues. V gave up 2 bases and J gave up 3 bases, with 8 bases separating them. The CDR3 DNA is TGTGCCAGCAGTTTAGCCGGGGTTGGGGCCAACGTCCTGACTTTC. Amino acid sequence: CASSLAGVGANVLTF.